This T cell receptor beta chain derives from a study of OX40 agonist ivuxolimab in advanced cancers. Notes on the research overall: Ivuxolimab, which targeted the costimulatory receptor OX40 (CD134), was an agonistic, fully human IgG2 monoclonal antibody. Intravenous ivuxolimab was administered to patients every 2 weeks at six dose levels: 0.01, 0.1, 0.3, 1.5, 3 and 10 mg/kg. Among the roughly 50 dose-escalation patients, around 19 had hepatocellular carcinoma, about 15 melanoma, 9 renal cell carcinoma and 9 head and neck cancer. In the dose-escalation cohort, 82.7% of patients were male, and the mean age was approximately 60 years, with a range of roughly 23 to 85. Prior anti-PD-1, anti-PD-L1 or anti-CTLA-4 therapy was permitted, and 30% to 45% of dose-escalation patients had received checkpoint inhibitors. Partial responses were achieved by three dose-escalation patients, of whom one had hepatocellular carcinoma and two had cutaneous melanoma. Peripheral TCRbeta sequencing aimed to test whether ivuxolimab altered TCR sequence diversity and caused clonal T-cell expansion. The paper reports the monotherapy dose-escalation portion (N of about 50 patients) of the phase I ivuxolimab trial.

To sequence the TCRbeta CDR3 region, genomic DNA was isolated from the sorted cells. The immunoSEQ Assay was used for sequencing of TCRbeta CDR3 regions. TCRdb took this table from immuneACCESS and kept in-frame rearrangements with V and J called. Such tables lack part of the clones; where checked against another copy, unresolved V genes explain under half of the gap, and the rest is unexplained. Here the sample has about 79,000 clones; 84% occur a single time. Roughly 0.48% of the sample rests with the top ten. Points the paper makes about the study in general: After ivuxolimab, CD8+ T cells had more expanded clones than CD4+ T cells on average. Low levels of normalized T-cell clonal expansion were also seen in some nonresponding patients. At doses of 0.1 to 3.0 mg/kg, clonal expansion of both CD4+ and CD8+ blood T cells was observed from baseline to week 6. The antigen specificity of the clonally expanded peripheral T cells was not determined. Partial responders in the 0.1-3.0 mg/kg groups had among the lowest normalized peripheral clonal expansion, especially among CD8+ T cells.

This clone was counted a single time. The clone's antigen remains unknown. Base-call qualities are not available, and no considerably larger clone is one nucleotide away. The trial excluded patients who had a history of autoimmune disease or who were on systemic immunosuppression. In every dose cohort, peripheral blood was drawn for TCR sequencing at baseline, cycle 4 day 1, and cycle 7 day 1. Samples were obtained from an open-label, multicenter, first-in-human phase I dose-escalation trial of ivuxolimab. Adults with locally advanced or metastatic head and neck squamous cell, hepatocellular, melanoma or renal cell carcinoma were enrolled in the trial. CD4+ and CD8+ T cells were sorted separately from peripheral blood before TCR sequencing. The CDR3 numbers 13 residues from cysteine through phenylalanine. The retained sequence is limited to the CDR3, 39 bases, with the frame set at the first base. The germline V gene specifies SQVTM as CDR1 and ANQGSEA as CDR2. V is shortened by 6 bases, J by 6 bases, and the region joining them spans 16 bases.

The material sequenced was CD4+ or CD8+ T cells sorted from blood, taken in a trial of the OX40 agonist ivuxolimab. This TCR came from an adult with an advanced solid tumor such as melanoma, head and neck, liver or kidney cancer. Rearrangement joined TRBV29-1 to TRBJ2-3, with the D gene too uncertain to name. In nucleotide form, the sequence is TGCAGCGTGCTGACTCCTCTCGGGGATACGCAGTATTTT. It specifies CSVLTPLGDTQYF.